Sequencing of this T cell receptor (beta chain) was carried out in a study of cytomegalovirus exposure and HLA in healthy donors. Study background: Previous work identified 120 million or so unique TCR beta sequences from some 170 million T cells. Overall study findings and caveats: A prior analysis recorded that most TCR beta V segments were productive about 87% or about 30% of the time.

The PCR used 60 Vbeta and 13 Jbeta primers. Only in-frame clones appear in the TCRdb table, and some are missing; sequencing was by immunoSEQ multiplex PCR. The sample includes some 150,000 clones, 79% of them seen just once. Comment on this clone: Its antigen is currently unknown.

The CDR3 is 16 amino acids. V dropped 0 bases and J dropped 4 bases, with 15 bases sitting between them. Germline V gene lookup returns CDR1 MGHDK and CDR2 SYGVNS. This rearrangement joins TRBV25-1 to TRBJ1-2; no clear D. Material: PBMCs. This receptor was taken from a man aged 25 to 40 in good health and CMV-seropositive. This CDR3 reads CASSEYSAGITYGYTF. The CDR3 DNA follows: TGTGCCAGCAGTGAATATTCGGCAGGCATAACCTATGGCTACACCTTC.